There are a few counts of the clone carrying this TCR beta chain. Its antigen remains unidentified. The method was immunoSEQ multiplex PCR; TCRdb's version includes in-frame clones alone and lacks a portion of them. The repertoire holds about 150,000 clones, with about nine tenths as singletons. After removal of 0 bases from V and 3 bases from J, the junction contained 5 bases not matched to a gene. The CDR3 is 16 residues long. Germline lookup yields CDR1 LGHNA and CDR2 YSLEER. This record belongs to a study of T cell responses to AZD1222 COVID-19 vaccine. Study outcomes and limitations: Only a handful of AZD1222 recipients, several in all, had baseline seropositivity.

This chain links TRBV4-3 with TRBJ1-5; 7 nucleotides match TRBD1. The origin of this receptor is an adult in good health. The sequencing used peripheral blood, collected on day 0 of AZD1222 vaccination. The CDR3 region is CASSQDQGGNNQPQHF. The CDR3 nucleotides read TGCGCCAGCAGCCAAGACCAGGGGGGGAACAATCAGCCCCAGCATTTT.